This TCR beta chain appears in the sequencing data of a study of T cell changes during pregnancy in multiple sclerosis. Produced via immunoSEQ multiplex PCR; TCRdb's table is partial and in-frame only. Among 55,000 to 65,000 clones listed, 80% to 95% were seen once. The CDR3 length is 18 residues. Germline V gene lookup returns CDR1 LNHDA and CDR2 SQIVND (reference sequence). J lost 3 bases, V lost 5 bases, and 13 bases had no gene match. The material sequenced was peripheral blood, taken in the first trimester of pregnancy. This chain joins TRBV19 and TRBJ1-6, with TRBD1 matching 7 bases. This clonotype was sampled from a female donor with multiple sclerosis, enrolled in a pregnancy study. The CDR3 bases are TGTGCCAGTAGTCCTCCGAGGACAGGCTCCTACTATAATTCACCCCTCCACTTT. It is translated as CASSPPRTGSYYNSPLHF. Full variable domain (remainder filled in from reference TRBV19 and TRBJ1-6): DGGITQSPKYLFRKEGQNVTLSCEQNLNHDAMYWYRQDPGQGLRLIYYSQIVNDFQKGDIAEGYSVSREKKESFPLTVTSAQKNPTAFYLCASSPPRTGSYYNSPLHFGNGTRLTVT.